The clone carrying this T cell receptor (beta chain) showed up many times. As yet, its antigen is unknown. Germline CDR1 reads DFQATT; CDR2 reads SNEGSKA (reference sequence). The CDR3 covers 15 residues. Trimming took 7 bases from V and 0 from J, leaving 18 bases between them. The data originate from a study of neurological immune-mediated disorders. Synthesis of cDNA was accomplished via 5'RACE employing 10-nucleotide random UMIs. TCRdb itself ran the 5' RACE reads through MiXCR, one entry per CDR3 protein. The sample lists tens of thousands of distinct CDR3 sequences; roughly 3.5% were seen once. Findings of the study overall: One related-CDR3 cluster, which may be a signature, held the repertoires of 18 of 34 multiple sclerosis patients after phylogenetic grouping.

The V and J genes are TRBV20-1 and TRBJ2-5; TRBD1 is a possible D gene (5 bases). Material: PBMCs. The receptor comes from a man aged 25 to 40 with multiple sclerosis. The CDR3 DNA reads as TGCAGTGTCACGGTGGCACAGGCCAACCAAGAGACCCAGTACTTC. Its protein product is CSVTVAQANQETQYF.